A selection of T cell receptor beta chains follows, all from one sample in a study of regulatory T cells in long-lasting Graves disease. TCRdb independently ran MiXCR on the multiplex PCR reads; one entry per CDR3 protein. Among roughly 530,000 distinct CDR3 sequences listed, about 16% were seen once. The same specimen was also included in a second study, on T cells in Graves' hyperthyroidism and ophthalmopathy.

Here the sequenced sample was peripheral blood mononuclear cells (PBMCs), taken at new diagnosis, from a patient treated with antithyroid drugs. The receptors come from a woman aged 35-65 years with Graves disease. Both conserved end residues are part of each CDR3. A D gene is named only where the DNA matches it firmly. Clone size is not always given. Where it is, it says once, few, many or a class for expanded clones.

D,size,V,length,J,CDR3,DNA
TRBD1,few,TRBV6-2/TRBV6-3,15,TRBJ2-2,CASSEDRVKTGELFF,TGTGCCAGCAGTGAAGACAGGGTGAAGACCGGGGAGCTGTTTTTT
-,few,TRBV5-1,15,TRBJ1-5,CASSLTGGLNQPQHF,TGCGCCAGCAGCTTAACCGGTGGGTTGAATCAGCCCCAGCATTTT
-,many,TRBV6-8,16,TRBJ2-3,CASSPSPGTSTDTQYF,TGTGCCAGCAGTCCCTCGCCCGGGACTTCCACAGATACGCAGTATTTT
-,many,TRBV20-1,13,TRBJ2-7,CSARDTAWNEQYF,TGCAGTGCTAGGGACACTGCCTGGAACGAGCAGTACTTC
-,-,TRBV5-5,13,TRBJ1-1,CASSPDWDTEAFF,TGTGCCAGCAGCCCAGATTGGGACACTGAAGCTTTCTTT
-,-,TRBV19,16,TRBJ1-2,CASSSRGARANYGYTF,TGTGCCAGTAGTAGTCGCGGGGCCCGCGCTAACTATGGCTACACCTTC
-,-,TRBV19,11,TRBJ2-7,CASGFDGEQYF,TGTGCCAGTGGGTTTGATGGTGAGCAGTACTTC
TRBD1,many,TRBV3-1,13,TRBJ1-5,CASSQDRWDRPHF,TGTGCCAGCAGCCAAGATAGGTGGGACAGGCCGCATTTT
TRBD1,many,TRBV30,14,TRBJ1-2,CAWSPFGTESGYTF,TGTGCCTGGAGTCCCTTCGGGACAGAGAGTGGCTACACCTTC
-,few,TRBV7-8,19,TRBJ2-1,CASSPPWGRTRSSYNEQFF,TGTGCCAGCAGCCCACCGTGGGGCAGGACCCGAAGCTCCTACAATGAGCAGTTCTTC
TRBD1,-,TRBV28,14,TRBJ2-7,CASSSGQGPMEQYF,TGTGCCAGCAGTTCCGGACAGGGGCCTATGGAGCAGTACTTC
-,many,TRBV5-1,18,TRBJ1-1,CASSLGPTGAAANTEAFF,TGCGCCAGCAGCTTGGGACCGACTGGGGCGGCCGCGAACACTGAAGCTTTCTTT
TRBD2,-,TRBV5-4,15,TRBJ2-3,CASSPGTSDTDTQYF,TGTGCCAGCAGTCCCGGGACTAGCGACACAGATACGCAGTATTTT
TRBD2,-,TRBV12-3/TRBV12-4,14,TRBJ2-5,CASNQAGGPETQYF,TGTGCCAGCAACCAAGCGGGGGGACCCGAGACCCAGTACTTC
-,-,TRBV19,13,TRBJ2-3,CATSFRDGDTQYF,TGTGCCACCTCATTCCGGGACGGGGATACGCAGTATTTT
-,-,TRBV20-1,17,TRBJ1-6,CSARDLRQSSYNSPLHF,TGCAGTGCTAGAGATCTGCGACAGTCCTCCTATAATTCACCCCTCCACTTT
-,-,TRBV5-1,15,TRBJ2-2,CASSWGPSNTGELFF,TGCGCCAGCAGCTGGGGGCCTTCGAACACCGGGGAGCTGTTTTTT
-,-,TRBV14,13,TRBJ2-7,CASSPQDSGEQYF,TGTGCCAGCAGCCCCCAGGATTCTGGAGAGCAGTACTTC
-,-,TRBV15,16,TRBJ2-5,CATSREYVIQGETQYF,TGTGCCACCAGCAGAGAATACGTGATCCAGGGGGAGACCCAGTACTTC
-,many,TRBV11-2,13,TRBJ2-7,CASSSFDRYEQYF,TGTGCCAGCAGCTCCTTCGACAGATACGAGCAGTACTTC
-,many,TRBV28,13,TRBJ1-1,CASSLRLDAEAFF,TGTGCCAGCAGTCTGCGATTAGACGCTGAAGCTTTCTTT
-,many,TRBV30,11,TRBJ1-1,CAWRTTGEAFF,TGTGCCTGGAGGACGACAGGTGAAGCTTTCTTT
-,-,TRBV20-1,14,TRBJ2-5,CSARDIGGSYERYF,TGCAGTGCTAGAGATATTGGAGGGTCCTACGAGCGGTACTTC
-,-,TRBV6-1,13,TRBJ1-2,CASSPILNYGYTF,TGTGCCAGCAGCCCGATTCTTAACTATGGCTACACCTTC
-,-,TRBV7-2,14,TRBJ1-5,CAGWAGGPNQPQHF,TGTGCCGGTTGGGCGGGGGGCCCGAATCAGCCCCAGCATTTT
-,-,TRBV10-3,15,TRBJ2-1,CASSTEVGSYNEQFF,TGTGCCAGCAGCACCGAAGTCGGCTCCTACAATGAGCAGTTCTTC
-,few,TRBV25-1,11,TRBJ1-2,CASSGGGGYTF,TGTGCCAGCAGTGGCGGGGGGGGCTACACCTTC
TRBD2,few,TRBV12-3/TRBV12-4,15,TRBJ2-5,CASRKTSGPGETQYF,TGTGCCAGCAGAAAGACTAGCGGGCCAGGAGAGACCCAGTACTTC
TRBD1,few,TRBV4-1,14,TRBJ1-2,CASRPQGRIHGYTF,TGCGCCAGCAGACCACAGGGGCGCATCCATGGCTACACCTTC
-,many,TRBV11-3,13,TRBJ2-3,CASSLMVGDTQYF,TGTGCCAGCAGCTTGATGGTAGGAGATACGCAGTATTTT
TRBD1,many,TRBV10-1,14,TRBJ1-4,CASSATGAEEKLFF,TGCGCCAGCAGCGCTACAGGGGCTGAAGAAAAACTGTTTTTT
-,-,TRBV5-5,18,TRBJ2-1,CASSLNPPRALGNNEQFF,TGTGCCAGCAGCTTGAACCCCCCCAGGGCTTTGGGTAACAATGAGCAGTTCTTC
TRBD1,few,TRBV4-1,14,TRBJ1-1,CASSNPGQGIEAFF,TGCGCCAGCAGCAACCCGGGACAGGGAATAGAAGCTTTCTTT
-,many,TRBV12-3/TRBV12-4,12,TRBJ2-7,CASSPERREQYF,TGTGCCAGCAGCCCAGAGCGCCGCGAGCAGTACTTC
-,-,TRBV28,13,TRBJ2-7,CASSLGRSYKQYF,TGTGCCAGCAGTTTAGGGAGATCCTACAAGCAGTACTTC
-,few,TRBV20-1,15,TRBJ2-3,CSAREQRTSTDTQYF,TGCAGTGCTAGAGAACAGAGAACTAGCACAGATACGCAGTATTTT
TRBD1,-,TRBV5-1,15,TRBJ2-2,CASREGTASTGELFF,TGCGCCAGCAGAGAAGGGACAGCAAGCACCGGGGAGCTGTTTTTT
-,few,TRBV29-1,14,TRBJ1-1,CSVEFTAPNTEAFF,TGCAGCGTTGAATTTACCGCCCCGAACACTGAAGCTTTCTTT
-,many,TRBV12-3/TRBV12-4,13,TRBJ2-1,CASSLGTVNEQFF,TGTGCCAGCAGTTTAGGGACAGTCAATGAGCAGTTCTTC
TRBD1,many,TRBV28,15,TRBJ1-1,CASSLYPGGDTEAFF,TGTGCCAGCAGTTTATATCCAGGGGGCGACACTGAAGCTTTCTTT
-,few,TRBV11-3,12,TRBJ2-1,CASSLGPSEQFF,TGTGCCAGCAGCTTAGGTCCTTCTGAGCAGTTCTTC
-,many,TRBV5-8,15,TRBJ2-1,CASLLKPHGSDEQFF,TGTGCCAGCTTACTAAAGCCCCATGGTTCCGATGAGCAGTTCTTC
TRBD1,many,TRBV13,13,TRBJ1-1,CASWDRGDVGAFF,TGTGCCAGTTGGGACAGGGGGGATGTGGGCGCTTTCTTT
-,few,TRBV6-5,15,TRBJ1-6,CASSYDRLSNSPLHF,TGTGCCAGCAGTTACGACAGATTGTCCAATTCACCCCTCCACTTT
-,many,TRBV12-3/TRBV12-4,14,TRBJ2-3,CASSPTGAPSTQYF,TGTGCCAGCAGTCCCACGGGGGCCCCCAGTACGCAGTATTTT
TRBD1,many,TRBV3-1,16,TRBJ1-1,CASSTHGTASRAEAFF,TGTGCCAGCAGCACCCATGGGACAGCCTCCAGGGCCGAAGCTTTCTTT
-,many,TRBV9,14,TRBJ1-1,CASSGDSLNTEAFF,TGTGCCAGCAGCGGAGACAGTTTGAACACTGAAGCTTTCTTT
TRBD2,many,TRBV2,14,TRBJ2-7,CASSAGGSTYEQYF,TGCGCCAGCAGTGCGGGAGGGTCCACCTACGAGCAGTACTTC
-,few,TRBV2,16,TRBJ2-4,CASSRGIGQGSDIQYF,TGTGCCAGCAGTCGAGGGATAGGGCAGGGGTCTGACATTCAGTACTTC
-,few,TRBV28,14,TRBJ1-4,CASRGLTTNEKLFF,TGTGCCAGCAGGGGGCTTACAACTAATGAAAAACTGTTTTTT
-,-,TRBV19,16,TRBJ2-3,CASSLVRQGGTDTQYF,TGTGCCAGTAGTCTAGTGAGGCAGGGCGGCACAGATACGCAGTATTTT
-,few,TRBV19,16,TRBJ2-2,CASSLPRDIHTGELFF,TGTGCCAGTAGTTTACCTAGGGACATCCACACCGGGGAGCTGTTTTTT
-,many,TRBV9,13,TRBJ2-7,CASSMGTEYEQYF,TGTGCCAGCAGCATGGGGACGGAGTACGAGCAGTACTTC
TRBD2,few,TRBV20-1,16,TRBJ2-1,CSAPTSGGVSYNEQFF,TGCAGTGCGCCGACTAGCGGGGGGGTCTCCTACAATGAGCAGTTCTTC
-,-,TRBV2,12,TRBJ1-2,CADSHPPYGYTF,TGTGCCGACTCACACCCTCCCTATGGCTACACCTTC
-,many,TRBV7-8,14,TRBJ2-5,CASSLGSLQETQYF,TGTGCCAGCAGCTTAGGCAGCCTCCAAGAGACCCAGTACTTC
-,-,TRBV6-1,11,TRBJ2-1,CASSGHNEQFF,TGTGCCAGCTCCGGCCACAATGAGCAGTTCTTC
-,-,TRBV29-1,13,TRBJ1-2,CSVDRQITNGYTF,TGCAGCGTTGATCGCCAGATAACTAATGGCTACACCTTC
-,-,TRBV25-1,12,TRBJ2-1,CASRWGGLEQFF,TGTGCCAGCAGATGGGGGGGCCTTGAGCAGTTCTTC
-,many,TRBV28,13,TRBJ1-2,CASGSGGHYGYTF,TGTGCCAGCGGATCCGGAGGCCACTATGGCTACACCTTC